The 7 T cell receptor beta chains below were found in one sample sequenced in a study of siplizumab effects on memory and regulatory T cells. Assay: immunoSEQ multiplex PCR; the TCRdb copy retains only in-frame clones and omits some. The sample records 95,000 to 100,000 clones, around 90% being singletons. Sequencing was done on a sample of non-Treg CD4+ T cells sorted from blood. The origin of the receptors is a human donor in good health.

The rearrangement joins TRBV6-5 to TRBJ2-1, with 7 nucleotides matching TRBD1. This CDR3 has 15 amino acids. V trimming: 7 bases; J trimming: 1 base; junction bases outside the gene matches: 7. The germline V gene has CDR1 MNHEY and CDR2 SVGAGI. CDR3 sequence (DNA): TGTGCCAGCACCCCTGCGGACAGGTCCTACAATGAGCAGTTCTTC. It translates to CASTPADRSYNEQFF.

This clone occurred once. This rearrangement joins TRBV5-1 to TRBJ1-1, with D possibly TRBD1 on 5 matching bases. The CDR3 consists of 14 residues. The V and J ends lost 5 bases and 6 bases respectively, with 17 bases between them. Germline CDR1 is SGHRS and CDR2 is YFSETQ. Here the CDR3 DNA reads TGCGCCAGCAGTATTCCAGGGATGGGTGCTGAAGCTTTCTTT. Translating gives CASSIPGMGAEAFF.

The chain joins TRBV27 to TRBJ2-3, with D perhaps TRBD1 or TRBD2 (5 bases each). CDR1 and CDR2 (germline): MNHEY, SMNVEV (reference sequence). The CDR3 has 16 amino acids. Deletions cut 6 bases from V and 5 bases from J, with 21 bases between. Written as DNA, the CDR3 is TGTGCCAGCAGGGGCCGGGACCCTAAAGTCAGAGATACGCAGTATTTT. Translated: CASRGRDPKVRDTQYF.

The chain uses TRBV5-1 and TRBJ2-5; a possible D gene is TRBD1 (5 bases). Germline values: CDR1 SGHRS, CDR2 YFSETQ. The CDR3 spans 15 residues. V was shortened by 2 bases and J by 7 bases, with 18 bases between the two germline ends. As DNA, the CDR3 is TGCGCCAGCAGCTTACCGCGACAAGACACAGGGACCCAGTACTTC. The encoded protein is CASSLPRQDTGTQYF.

On this clone: Other DNA sequences in this sample translate to the same CDR3. The chain is built from TRBV7-3 and TRBJ2-1, with D unclear. This CDR3 has 14 residues. Germline loops: CDR1 SGHTA, CDR2 FQGTGA. Trimming removed 5 bases from V and 0 bases from J, with 8 bases in between. CDR3 nucleotides: TGTGCCAGCAGCCAACAGAGCTCCTACAATGAGCAGTTCTTC. It is translated as CASSQQSSYNEQFF.

The V and J genes are TRBV29-1 and TRBJ2-2, with D perhaps TRBD1 or TRBD2 (5 bases each). Germline V gene data show CDR1 as SQVTM and CDR2 as ANQGSEA. This CDR3 spans 15 amino acids. Trimming left V 7 bases short and J 0 bases short, with 15 bases between. CDR3 bases: TGCAGCGCAACATCCGGGACGACGAACACCGGGGAGCTGTTTTTT. Its protein product is CSATSGTTNTGELFF.

The V call is TRBV7-8, the J call TRBJ1-2; D might be TRBD1 (5 bases). Trimming stripped 5 bases from V and 4 bases from J, with 14 bases between. There are 14 residues in the CDR3. CDR1 SGHVS and CDR2 FQNEAQ come from the germline V gene. The CDR3 region has the DNA TGTGCCAGCAGCCCAAAGACAGAATCCTATGGCTACACCTTC. Protein product: CASSPKTESYGYTF.